The 30 T cell receptor beta chains in this list originate from one sample, sequenced in a study of control samples from healthy donors and cancer patients. The data were produced by immunoSEQ multiplex PCR, yet TCRdb's version contains in-frame clones alone and is incomplete. The sample includes approximately 100,000 clones, 80% to 90% of them seen just once. The specimen sequenced was blood. All receptors come from a man under 40 in good health.

The chain couples TRBV5-6 to TRBJ2-3; D call uncertain. CDR1 and CDR2 from the germline V gene are SGHDT and YYEEEE. There are 17 residues in the CDR3. The V end lost 4 bases, the J end lost 2 bases, and 20 bases lay between the germline ends. In DNA form, the CDR3 reads TGTGCCAGCAGCCGAGAGTGGGGAACATACAACACAGATACGCAGTATTTT. Its translation is CASSREWGTYNTDTQYF.

This chain joins TRBV12-5 and TRBJ2-1; TRBD2 agrees at 10 bases. This CDR3 comprises 15 residues. Germline V CDR1 and CDR2: LGHNT, FRNRAP. The V gene end was trimmed by 5 bases and the J gene end by 9 bases; junction bases not matched to a gene: 10. CDR3 region: CASGPRLAGVGEQFF. In nucleotides, the CDR3 is TGTGCTAGTGGTCCCCGGCTAGCGGGAGTGGGTGAGCAGTTCTTC. The variable domain in full, completed from reference TRBV12-5 and TRBJ2-1, reads DARVTQTPRHKVTEMGQEVTMRCQPILGHNTVFWYRQTMMQGLELLAYFRNRAPLDDSGMPKDRFSAEMPDATLATLKIQPSEPRDSAVYFCASGPRLAGVGEQFFGPGTRLTVL.

A single count supports this clone. The V call is TRBV6-6, the J call TRBJ1-3, with D tentatively TRBD1 (6 bases). The CDR3 consists of 14 residues. Trimming left V 7 bases short and J 8 bases short, with 18 bases between. Germline V CDR1 and CDR2: MNHNY, SVGAGI (reference sequence). DNA of the CDR3: TGTGCCAGCAATAGTTGGGGGGGCGCGGACACCATATATTTT. As protein: CASNSWGGADTIYF.

This clone has just a few counts. This sequence joins TRBV28 and TRBJ2-1; D may be TRBD1 or TRBD2 (6 bases each). Germline V CDR1 and CDR2: MDHEN, SYDVKM. This CDR3 region has 16 residues. V dropped 6 bases and J dropped 4 bases, with 19 bases sitting between them. The CDR3 coding sequence is TGTGCCAGCAGCGTGATGCCGGGGGCGGATTACAATGAGCAGTTCTTC. Translation gives CASSVMPGADYNEQFF. The full variable domain, with the rest looked up from reference TRBV28 and TRBJ2-1, is DVKVTQSSRYLVKRTGEKVFLECVQDMDHENMFWYRQDPGLGLRLIYFSYDVKMKEKGDIPEGYSVSREKKERFSLILESASTNQTSMYLCASSVMPGADYNEQFFGPGTRLTVL.

The chain links TRBV7-2 to TRBJ2-7; 11 bases align to TRBD2. The CDR3 length is 15 residues. Trimming removed 4 bases from V and 12 bases from J; junction bases left unmatched: 14. Germline V gives CDR1 SGHTA, CDR2 FQGNSA. This chain's CDR3 is CASSSTGTSGSWVYF. The CDR3 DNA follows: TGTGCCAGCAGCTCTACCGGGACTAGCGGTTCCTGGGTGTACTTC.

J is TRBJ2-7 and V is TRBV6-5; TRBD2 matches at 9 bases. CDR3 size: 15 residues. Germline V gives CDR1 MNHEY, CDR2 SVGAGI. Losses at the gene ends were 11 bases for V and 0 bases for J; bases not matched to a gene: 11. CDR3 in DNA: TGTGCCGGAGACGACCCACTAGCGGGCTCCTACGAGCAGTACTTC. This translates into CAGDDPLAGSYEQYF.

The gene calls are TRBV7-9 and TRBJ2-7; maybe TRBD2 (6 bases). V was clipped by 5 bases and J by 4 bases, with 24 bases between them. Germline values: CDR1 SEHNR, CDR2 FQNEAQ (reference sequence). This CDR3 has 17 residues. CDR3 nucleotides: TGTGCCAGCAGCGGCGCGAGTAGCGGTTGGGGGGTTTACGAGCAGTACTTC. This sequence encodes CASSGASSGWGVYEQYF.

The rearrangement uses TRBV7-6 and TRBJ2-5; perhaps TRBD1 as D (5 bases). Per the germline V gene, CDR1 is SGHVS and CDR2 is FNYEAQ. Deletions cut 3 bases from V and 1 base from J, with 12 bases between. The CDR3 has 15 amino acids. The CDR3 is CASSFGWQGQETQYF. DNA of the CDR3: TGTGCCAGCAGCTTTGGTTGGCAGGGCCAAGAGACCCAGTACTTC. The full variable domain, rest sourced from reference TRBV7-6 and TRBJ2-5, is GAGVSQSPRYKVTKRGQDVALRCDPISGHVSLYWYRQALGQGPEFLTYFNYEAQQDKSGLPNDRFSAERPEGSISTLTIQRTEQRDSAMYRCASSFGWQGQETQYFGPGTRLLVL.

This chain uses TRBV24-1 with TRBJ2-4; 9 nucleotides align to TRBD1. The germline V gene encodes CDR1 KGHDR and CDR2 SFDVKD. V lost 4 bases and J lost 8; bases outside the gene matches: 5. The CDR3 is 14 residues long. In nucleotides, the CDR3 is TGTGCCACCAGTGACCGGGGACAGGGATACATTCAGTACTTC. This translates into CATSDRGQGYIQYF.

The V call is TRBV11-1, the J call TRBJ2-7; 7 bases match TRBD1. The CDR3 runs to 14 residues. The V gene end was trimmed by 5 bases and the J gene end by 3 bases; junction bases not matched to a gene: 7. Germline V gives CDR1 SGHAT, CDR2 FQDESV (reference sequence). The CDR3 here is CASSTWDRSYEQYF. CDR3 sequence (DNA): TGTGCCAGCAGCACATGGGACAGAAGCTACGAGCAGTACTTC. Together with reference TRBV11-1 and TRBJ2-7, the CDR3 gives the full variable domain: EAEVAQSPRYKITEKSQAVAFWCDPISGHATLYWYRQILGQGPELLVQFQDESVVDDSQLPKDRFSAERLKGVDSTLKIQPAELGDSAMYLCASSTWDRSYEQYFGPGTRLTVT.

The chain joins TRBV12-5 to TRBJ2-5, with 8 bases fitting TRBD1. The trim removed 6 bases at V and 0 bases at J, leaving 6 bases unmatched. CDR1 is LGHNT and CDR2 is FRNRAP in the germline V gene. CDR3 size: 15 residues. The CDR3 loop is CASGRDRRNQETQYF. The CDR3 bases are TGTGCTAGTGGCCGGGACAGGAGAAACCAAGAGACCCAGTACTTC.

The CDR3 here is CASNAGTNTGELFF. CDR3 in DNA: TGCGCCAGCAATGCAGGGACGAACACCGGGGAGCTGTTTTTT. The J gene is TRBJ2-2, the V gene TRBV5-1; D may be TRBD1 (5 bases). Germline CDR1 is SGHRS and CDR2 is YFSETQ. The CDR3 loop spans 14 amino acids. Trimming removed 6 bases from V and 0 bases from J, with 9 bases in between.

The V gene is TRBV20-1, the J gene TRBJ2-1; no clear D gene. This CDR3 contains 10 residues. The germline gives CDR1 DFQATT, CDR2 SNEGSKA (reference sequence). Trimming pared 3 bases from V and 8 bases from J, leaving 5 bases between. DNA of the CDR3: TGCAGTGCTAGCCACCATGAGCAGTTCTTC. Residues: CSASHHEQFF.

This chain uses TRBV19 with TRBJ2-2, with TRBD1 as a possible D gene (6 bases). Germline assignment: CDR1 LNHDA and CDR2 SQIVND (reference sequence). This CDR3 has 14 residues. Between the trimmed V and J ends, which lost 5 bases and 3 bases, there was a span of 10 bases. The CDR3 region is CASSLPGDTGELFF. CDR3 coding DNA: TGTGCCAGTAGTTTGCCAGGGGACACCGGGGAGCTGTTTTTT. Variable domain in full (rest from reference TRBV19 and TRBJ2-2): DGGITQSPKYLFRKEGQNVTLSCEQNLNHDAMYWYRQDPGQGLRLIYYSQIVNDFQKGDIAEGYSVSREKKESFPLTVTSAQKNPTAFYLCASSLPGDTGELFFGEGSRLTVL.

The chain links TRBV5-1 to TRBJ2-5; 8 positions match TRBD2. CDR1 is SGHRS, CDR2 YFSETQ, per germline. The V and J ends lost 4 bases and 5 bases, in that order; junction bases with no gene match: 7. The CDR3 is made up of 14 amino acids. The CDR3 coding sequence is TGCGCCAGCAGCGTCACGGCGGGAGGTGAGACCCAGTACTTC. Translating it yields CASSVTAGGETQYF.

This rearrangement joins TRBV25-1 to TRBJ1-2; 7 positions match TRBD1. The germline V gene encodes CDR1 MGHDK and CDR2 SYGVNS. The CDR3 is 14 amino acids. V lost 1 base to trimming and J lost 8 bases; unmatched junction nucleotides: 7. The CDR3 here is CASSESQTGSGYTF. The CDR3 nucleotides read TGTGCCAGCAGTGAATCCCAGACAGGGAGCGGCTACACCTTC.

This sequence joins TRBV7-2 and TRBJ2-3; D gene unclear. CDR1 and CDR2 from the germline V gene are SGHTA and FQGNSA. This CDR3 contains 15 residues. Trimming pared 0 bases from V and 1 base from J, leaving 8 bases between. CDR3 in amino acids: CASSLAHQGTDTQYF. The CDR3 coding sequence is TGTGCCAGCAGCTTAGCCCACCAAGGCACAGATACGCAGTATTTT.

The J gene is TRBJ1-2, the V gene TRBV24-1, with 9 nucleotides matching TRBD1. Trimming removed 4 bases from V and 3 bases from J; junction bases left unmatched: 8. This CDR3 has 16 residues. CDR1 is KGHDR and CDR2 is SFDVKD in the germline V gene. The CDR3 here is CATSDSEGQGYYGYTF. CDR3 nucleotide sequence: TGTGCCACCAGTGACAGTGAGGGACAGGGTTACTATGGCTACACCTTC.

The J gene is TRBJ2-3, the V gene TRBV9; TRBD2 matches 9 bases. CDR3 length: 14 residues. The junction had 3 bases not matched to a gene; V was cut back by 1 base and J by 6 bases. CDR1 SGDLS and CDR2 YYNGEE come from the germline V gene. CDR3 region: CASSVIGTSDTQYF. DNA of the CDR3: TGTGCCAGCAGCGTAATAGGGACTAGCGATACGCAGTATTTT.

The J gene is TRBJ1-1, the V gene TRBV18; 8 nucleotides align to TRBD1. Per the germline V gene, CDR1 is KGHSH and CDR2 is LQKENI. V trimming: 2 bases; J trimming: 6 bases; junction bases outside the gene matches: 11. The CDR3 runs to 16 residues. The CDR3 nucleotides read TGTGCCAGCTCACCATTGGGGGCAGGGGGCACGGCTGAAGCTTTCTTT. This gives the protein CASSPLGAGGTAEAFF.

The chain carries TRBV4-3 and TRBJ2-1; 10 bases are a match to TRBD2. V lost 3 bases to trimming and J lost 8 bases; unmatched junction nucleotides: 7. CDR1 is LGHNA, CDR2 YSLEER, per germline. The CDR3 contains 15 residues. In DNA, the CDR3 is TGCGCCAGCAGCCAGACCGGGACTAGCGTAGATGAGCAGTTCTTC. It is translated as CASSQTGTSVDEQFF.

Written as DNA, the CDR3 is TGTGCCAGCTCACCACCGTCCCAGGGAGGATCACCCCTCCACTTT. Translating gives CASSPPSQGGSPLHF. This chain links TRBV18 with TRBJ1-6, with D maybe TRBD1 (5 bases). V lost 0 bases and J 10 bases, leaving 13 bases between the germline ends. The V gene's germline CDR1 is KGHSH and CDR2 LQKENI. This CDR3 contains 15 residues.

CDR3 sequence reads: CASSLIITDTQYF. DNA for the CDR3: TGTGCCAGCAGCCTAATCATCACAGATACGCAGTATTTT. V is TRBV7-3 and J is TRBJ2-3; D uncertain. Germline assignment: CDR1 SGHTA and CDR2 FQGTGA. V lost 5 bases and J lost 2, with 8 bases in between. This CDR3 is built from 13 residues.

The chain uses TRBV29-1 and TRBJ2-5; D not certain. The germline V and J ends were trimmed by 4 bases and 5 bases, with 8 bases remaining between them. In germline, CDR1 is SQVTM, CDR2 ANQGSEA. The CDR3 consists of 11 residues. DNA of the CDR3: TGCAGCGTTGCGAAAGATGAGACCCAGTACTTC. Translation: CSVAKDETQYF. The full variable domain, with the rest looked up from reference TRBV29-1 and TRBJ2-5, is SAVISQKPSRDICQRGTSLTIQCQVDSQVTMMFWYRQQPGQSLTLIATANQGSEATYESGFVIDKFPISRPNLTFSTLTVSNMSPEDSSIYLCSVAKDETQYFGPGTRLLVL.

V usage is TRBV5-1 and J usage is TRBJ2-7; 14 nucleotides match TRBD2. CDR1 SGHRS and CDR2 YFSETQ come from the germline V gene. There are 16 residues in the CDR3. V lost 2 bases, J lost 5 bases, and 6 bases stayed unmatched. The CDR3, as DNA: TGCGCCAGCAGCTTACCGGGACTAGCGGGAGCCCACGAGCAGTACTTC. Its protein is CASSLPGLAGAHEQYF.

The rearrangement links TRBV5-3 to TRBJ2-7; D possibly matches TRBD1 or TRBD2 (8 bases each). TRBV5-3 counts as an open reading frame of uncertain function. V was cut by 0 bases and J by 0 bases, with 16 bases left in between. CDR3 length: 17 amino acids. CDR3 bases: TGTGCCAGAAGCTTGGGTAGCGGGACAGGTGTCTCCTACGAGCAGTACTTC. It yields the protein CARSLGSGTGVSYEQYF.

The chain has TRBV19 and TRBJ2-2; 7 nucleotides align to TRBD1. Trimming at V came to 7 bases and at J to 3 bases, leaving 8 bases not matched to a gene. Germline CDR1 is LNHDA and CDR2 is SQIVND (reference sequence). The CDR3 sequence is 15 residues long. CDR3 region: CASTQGEAHTGELFF. The CDR3 DNA sequence: TGTGCCAGTACCCAGGGGGAAGCGCACACCGGGGAGCTGTTTTTT.

This clone was counted a single time. The V gene is TRBV4-1, the J gene TRBJ1-2; a possible D gene is TRBD1 (6 bases). The CDR3 length is 13 residues. The germline V gene has CDR1 MGHRA and CDR2 YSYEKL. V gave up 1 base and J gave up 6 bases, with 9 bases separating them. CDR3 in amino acids: CASSQVQGNGYTF. The CDR3 coding sequence is TGCGCCAGCAGCCAAGTACAGGGAAATGGCTACACCTTC.

V usage is TRBV2 and J usage is TRBJ1-6; 8 nucleotides agree with TRBD1. V was pared by 6 bases and J by 7 bases, with 5 bases of the junction left unmatched. The CDR3 loop spans 14 amino acids. Germline CDR1 and CDR2: SNHLY and FYNNEI. For the CDR3, the DNA is TGTGCCAGCAGCGAGACAGGGGCGAATTCACCCCTCCACTTT. Translated, it gives CASSETGANSPLHF.

The chain uses TRBV4-1 and TRBJ2-7; 7 bases match TRBD1. Germline V lookup: CDR1 MGHRA, CDR2 YSYEKL. This CDR3 has 15 amino acids. Trimming took 4 bases from V and 3 from J; bases not matched to a gene: 9. The CDR3 sequence is CASSRDSLEYYEQYF. The CDR3, as DNA: TGCGCCAGCAGCCGGGACAGCCTGGAGTACTACGAGCAGTACTTC.